Listed below are T cell receptor beta chains from one sample, sequenced in a study of sequential checkpoint blockade in melanoma. The assay was immunoSEQ multiplex PCR, and TCRdb's table has in-frame clones only and misses some. Here the sample spans fewer than 40,000 clones, 75% to 90% being singletons. The specimen comprised CD8+ T cells sorted from blood (inferred from file names), sampled from a patient given nivolumab and ipilimumab in sequence. The receptors here all came from a human donor with melanoma. Each CDR3 is given without its conserved first and last residue. The order of the fields is V gene, CDR3 protein.

v_gene: TRBV29-1; CDR3aa: SAVAGAAYEQY
v_gene: TRBV11-2; CDR3aa: ASSLDGVAGVSTGELF
v_gene: TRBV7-9; CDR3aa: ASSLGGLGSEQF
v_gene: TRBV28; CDR3aa: ATLPGVLNEQY
v_gene: TRBV7-6; CDR3aa: ASSLLSGSGNTIY
v_gene: TRBV11-2; CDR3aa: ASSLGTQQY
v_gene: TRBV27; CDR3aa: ASSYQGTAYEQY
v_gene: TRBV4-3; CDR3aa: ASSPEPQGATTNEKLF
v_gene: TRBV6-5; CDR3aa: ATLSGVRQF
v_gene: TRBV13; CDR3aa: ASSIGLADWSSYNEQF
v_gene: TRBV7-9; CDR3aa: ASSPPPGQETQY
v_gene: TRBV28; CDR3aa: ASSSGGGSTDTQY
v_gene: TRBV7-6; CDR3aa: ASSLDSTSYEQY
v_gene: TRBV7-9; CDR3aa: ASRRGQDNSPLH
v_gene: TRBV4-1; CDR3aa: ASTPGLADYNEQF
v_gene: TRBV27; CDR3aa: ASRWGRGTDTQY
v_gene: TRBV4-3; CDR3aa: ASSRTSGGFSITDTQY
v_gene: TRBV6-5; CDR3aa: ASQTTPYEQY
v_gene: TRBV27; CDR3aa: ASGAETQY
v_gene: TRBV2; CDR3aa: ASNTGRGRGETQY
v_gene: TRBV27; CDR3aa: ASSFQGSYNEQF
v_gene: TRBV10-1; CDR3aa: ASSQIASYNEQF
v_gene: TRBV27; CDR3aa: ASNGGGVEQY
v_gene: TRBV4-3; CDR3aa: ASSQDRTSGINTGELF
v_gene: TRBV10-3; CDR3aa: ATRDSQYQPQH
v_gene: TRBV10-3; CDR3aa: AISAGQDRGTGELF
v_gene: TRBV7-8; CDR3aa: ASSAGTELDYGYT
v_gene: TRBV10-1; CDR3aa: ASSDAGVWETQY
v_gene: TRBV10-3; CDR3aa: AISPGKAGNTIY
v_gene: TRBV6-4; CDR3aa: ASSDSNGQFEVTNEKLF
v_gene: TRBV4-1; CDR3aa: ASSQVSEAF
v_gene: TRBV19; CDR3aa: ASSTAVLYLAYQPQH
v_gene: TRBV6-4; CDR3aa: ASSATTGGTGELF
v_gene: TRBV7-6; CDR3aa: ASSLEARHEKLF
v_gene: TRBV4-3; CDR3aa: ASSQYQGHYEQY
v_gene: TRBV7-6; CDR3aa: ASSQLATSTDTQY
v_gene: TRBV5-1; CDR3aa: ASSLVGGAVNIQY
v_gene: TRBV7-8; CDR3aa: ASSPRGTGNNRRRELF
v_gene: TRBV10-3; CDR3aa: AISDVEDNEQF
v_gene: TRBV27; CDR3aa: ASSLSPGTQLNEQY
v_gene: TRBV7-9; CDR3aa: ASSLGQGKSNEQY